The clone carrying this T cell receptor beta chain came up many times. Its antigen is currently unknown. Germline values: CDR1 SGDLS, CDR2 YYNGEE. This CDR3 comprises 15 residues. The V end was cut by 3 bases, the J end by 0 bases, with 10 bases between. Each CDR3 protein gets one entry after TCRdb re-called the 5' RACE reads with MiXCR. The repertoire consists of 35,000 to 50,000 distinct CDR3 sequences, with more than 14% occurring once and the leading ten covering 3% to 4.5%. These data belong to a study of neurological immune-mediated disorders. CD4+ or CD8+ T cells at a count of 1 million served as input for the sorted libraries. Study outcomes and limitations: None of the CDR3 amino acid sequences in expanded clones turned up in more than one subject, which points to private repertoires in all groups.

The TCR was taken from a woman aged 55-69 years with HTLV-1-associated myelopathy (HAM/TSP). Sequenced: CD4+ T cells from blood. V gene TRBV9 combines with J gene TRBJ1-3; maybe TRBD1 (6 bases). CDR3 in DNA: TGTGCCAGCAGCGGCATCAGGGGCTCTGGAAACACCATATATTTT. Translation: CASSGIRGSGNTIYF.